What follows are 25 T cell receptor beta chains derived from one specimen sequenced in a study of OX40 agonist ivuxolimab in advanced cancers. Sequencing used immunoSEQ multiplex PCR; TCRdb keeps in-frame clones, though not all of them. The sample holds 60,000 or so clones; approximately 80% are singletons and the top ten take roughly 2%. Sequenced material: CD4+ or CD8+ T cells sorted from blood, taken in a trial of the OX40 agonist ivuxolimab. Every receptor here comes from an adult with an advanced solid tumor such as melanoma, head and neck, liver or kidney cancer.

The chain recombines TRBV7-3 with TRBJ1-1, with D maybe TRBD1 (6 bases). CDR1 is SGHTA and CDR2 is FQGTGA in the germline V gene. V dropped 4 bases and J dropped 1 base, with 7 bases sitting between them. This CDR3 comprises 13 residues. The CDR3 loop reads CASSSGQNTEAFF. CDR3 nucleotides: TGTGCCAGCAGCTCGGGACAGAACACTGAAGCTTTCTTT.

This rearrangement joins TRBV7-2 to TRBJ1-2, with D maybe TRBD1 (5 bases). Trimming removed 5 bases at V and 4 bases at J, with 14 bases between. This CDR3 is 14 amino acids long. Germline CDR1 and CDR2: SGHTA and FQGNSA. In DNA form, the CDR3 reads TGTGCCAGCAGCCCTCCGCGGGACGGCTATGGCTACACCTTC. This gives the protein CASSPPRDGYGYTF.

CDR3 protein: CASTSGGSPYNEQFF. CDR3 in DNA: TGTGCCAGCACCTCAGGGGGGTCTCCCTACAATGAGCAGTTCTTC. The chain employs TRBV9 and TRBJ2-1, with D maybe TRBD1 (7 bases). CDR1 is SGDLS and CDR2 is YYNGEE in the germline V gene. This CDR3 has 15 amino acids. The V and J ends lost 6 bases and 2 bases respectively, with 15 bases between them.

The chain employs TRBV10-3 and TRBJ2-1, with D possibly TRBD1 on 6 matching bases. V lost 0 bases and J 6 bases, leaving 15 bases between the germline ends. From germline, CDR1 is ENHRY and CDR2 SYGVKD. The CDR3 is 16 residues long. The CDR3 protein is CAISESDSARGNEQFF. The CDR3 nucleotides are TGTGCCATCAGTGAGTCGGACAGCGCAAGAGGCAATGAGCAGTTCTTC.

J is TRBJ2-7 and V is TRBV4-1; 10 positions match TRBD1. Germline CDR1 and CDR2: MGHRA and YSYEKL. The CDR3 sequence is 16 residues long. With 0 bases clipped from V and 5 bases from J, the junction kept 7 bases outside the gene matches. The CDR3 loop reads CASSQDRGQGIDEQYF. DNA of the CDR3: TGCGCCAGCAGCCAAGACAGGGGACAGGGGATCGACGAGCAGTACTTC.

This sequence joins TRBV2 and TRBJ1-2; no clear D. Germline-derived CDR1 and CDR2 are SNHLY and FYNNEI. Trimming removed 6 bases from V and 8 bases from J, with 19 bases in between. This CDR3 comprises 14 residues. The CDR3 sequence: CASSSRTVPRGYTF. The CDR3 bases are TGTGCCAGCAGCTCCAGGACCGTTCCACGCGGCTACACCTTC.

CDR3 DNA sequence: TGTGCCAGCACCCATTGGGGGTCCGATACGCAGTATTTT. As protein: CASTHWGSDTQYF. This chain uses TRBV7-9 with TRBJ2-3, with D perhaps TRBD1 or TRBD2 (5 bases each). Trimming cost V 7 bases and J 6 bases, with 14 bases left between them. Germline V gene data show CDR1 as SEHNR and CDR2 as FQNEAQ (reference sequence). This CDR3 spans 13 amino acids.

The chain combines TRBV30 with TRBJ1-5; D gene uncertain. The CDR3 sequence is 12 residues long. V was trimmed by 0 bases and J by 9 bases, leaving 9 bases between them. CDR1 is GTSNPN and CDR2 is SVGIG in the germline V gene (reference sequence). The CDR3 bases are TGTGCCTGGAGTGTACCCCCCGCGCCCCAGCATTTT. Translation gives CAWSVPPAPQHF. Full variable domain (rest looked up from reference TRBV30 and TRBJ1-5): SQTIHQWPATLVQPVGSPLSLECTVEGTSNPNLYWYRQAAGRGLQLLFYSVGIGQISSEVPQNLSASRPQDRQFILSSKKLLLSDSGFYLCAWSVPPAPQHFGDGTRLSIL.

V gene TRBV19 combines with J gene TRBJ2-4; D may be TRBD2 (6 bases). CDR1 is LNHDA, CDR2 SQIVND, per germline (reference sequence). The V end was cut by 3 bases, the J end by 0 bases, with 12 bases between. The CDR3 contains 16 residues. CDR3 in DNA: TGTGCCAGTAGTATCCCGGGGGAACTAGCCAAAAACATTCAGTACTTC. Translating gives CASSIPGELAKNIQYF.

The V call is TRBV6-1, the J call TRBJ2-7, with 7 bases that match TRBD2. There are 15 residues in the CDR3. J was trimmed by 0 bases and V by 5 bases; bases with no gene match: 7. Germline V gene sequence: CDR1 MNHNS, CDR2 SASEGT. Here the CDR3 DNA reads TGTGCCAGCAGTTTCCTAGCGGATAGCTCCTACGAGCAGTACTTC. Protein product: CASSFLADSSYEQYF.

This clone was picked up one time. The chain couples TRBV7-2 to TRBJ2-3, with TRBD1 identical over 8 bases. CDR1 and CDR2 from the germline V gene are SGHTA and FQGNSA. The length of the CDR3 is 15 residues. The V segment lost 5 bases and the J segment 4 bases; nucleotides outside the gene matches: 8. CDR3 amino acids: CASSQGQGWADTQYF. In nucleotides, the CDR3 is TGTGCCAGCAGCCAAGGACAGGGATGGGCAGATACGCAGTATTTT.

V is TRBV28 and J is TRBJ2-2, with a tentative D call TRBD1 (5 bases). V lost 8 bases to trimming and J lost 7 bases, with 14 bases between them. The germline V gene has CDR1 MDHEN and CDR2 SYDVKM. There are 13 residues in the CDR3. In DNA, the CDR3 is TGTGCCAGCTGTGGGCAGGGCGGCGGGGAGCTGTTTTTT. Its translation: CASCGQGGGELFF.

The chain employs TRBV5-1 and TRBJ1-4; TRBD1 aligns across 7 bases. V shed 4 bases and J 7 bases; nucleotides not matched to a gene: 7. CDR1 is SGHRS, CDR2 YFSETQ, per germline. The CDR3 is made up of 14 amino acids. The DNA of the CDR3 is TGCGCCAGCAGCCAAAGACAGGGAAGTGAAAAACTGTTTTTT. Encoded protein: CASSQRQGSEKLFF. The full variable domain, with the rest looked up from reference TRBV5-1 and TRBJ1-4, is KAGVTQTPRYLIKTRGQQVTLSCSPISGHRSVSWYQQTPGQGLQFLFEYFSETQRNKGNFPGRFSGRQFSNSRSEMNVSTLELGDSALYLCASSQRQGSEKLFFGSGTQLSVL.

This chain joins TRBV11-3 and TRBJ2-3; D is uncertain. The germline V gene has CDR1 SGHNT and CDR2 YENEEA. CDR3 size: 14 residues. Trimming shortened V by 1 base and J by 0 bases, and 5 bases separated the two germline ends. The CDR3 nucleotides read TGTGCCAGCAGCTTAGGGAGAAGCACAGATACGCAGTATTTT. Its translation: CASSLGRSTDTQYF.

The chain joins TRBV18 to TRBJ2-7; TRBD2 aligns across 7 bases. CDR3 length equals 14 residues. Germline V CDR1 and CDR2: KGHSH, LQKENI. Trimming at V came to 1 base and at J to 9 bases, leaving 9 bases not matched to a gene. CDR3 coding DNA: TGTGCCAGCTCACCACAGCGGGGAACACGCGGGCAGTACTTC. This encodes CASSPQRGTRGQYF. The whole variable domain, filled in from reference TRBV18 and TRBJ2-7, reads NAGVMQNPRHLVRRRGQEARLRCSPMKGHSHVYWYRQLPEEGLKFMVYLQKENIIDESGMPKERFSAEFPKEGPSILRIQQVVRGDSAAYFCASSPQRGTRGQYFGPGTRLTVT.

This clone was detected once. CDR3 nucleotide sequence: TGTGCCAGCAGCTTAGGGAGTGCAGATACGCAGTATTTT. Translated, it gives CASSLGSADTQYF. The chain uses TRBV11-3 and TRBJ2-3; the D is unclear. V lost 1 base and J lost 4, with 6 bases in between. The CDR3 extends over 13 amino acids. CDR1 and CDR2 (germline): SGHNT, YENEEA.

The rearrangement joins TRBV5-1 to TRBJ1-1, with TRBD1 matching 10 bases. This CDR3 spans 15 amino acids. Germline values: CDR1 SGHRS, CDR2 YFSETQ. After removal of 5 bases from V and 5 bases from J, the junction contained 9 bases not matched to a gene. This chain's CDR3 is CASRSGGTGATEAFF. CDR3 sequence (DNA): TGCGCCAGCAGATCAGGCGGGACAGGGGCAACTGAAGCTTTCTTT.

The chain recombines TRBV5-1 with TRBJ2-5, with 10 bases identical to TRBD2. The CDR3 runs 15 residues. Germline CDR1 SGHRS, CDR2 YFSETQ. V shed 4 bases, J shed 9 bases, and the junction held 12 bases outside the gene matches. As DNA, the CDR3 is TGCGCCAGCAGCCCCCGGGAGCGGGAGGGCCGGTCCCAGTACTTC. It is translated as CASSPREREGRSQYF.

The chain combines TRBV5-4 with TRBJ1-4; 8 positions match TRBD1. Germline V lookup: CDR1 SGHNT, CDR2 YYREEE (reference sequence). With 3 bases clipped from V and 5 bases from J, the junction kept 9 bases outside the gene matches. The CDR3 extends over 16 amino acids. The DNA of the CDR3 is TGTGCCAGCAGCTCCTCTAAGGACAGGGTGAATGAAAAACTGTTTTTT. The encoded protein is CASSSSKDRVNEKLFF.

DNA of the CDR3: TGTGCCAGCAGCCTCGAGACGGGCCTAGCCAAAAACATTCAGTACTTC. Translating gives CASSLETGLAKNIQYF. The chain recombines TRBV6-6 with TRBJ2-4; D remains ambiguous. Between the trimmed V and J ends, which lost 6 bases and 0 bases, there was a span of 15 bases. CDR3 length: 16 amino acids. Germline assignment: CDR1 MNHNY and CDR2 SVGAGI (reference sequence).

This rearrangement joins TRBV7-6 to TRBJ1-1, with D unresolved. V lost 8 bases and J lost 1, with 14 bases in between. There are 14 residues in the CDR3. Germline V lookup: CDR1 SGHVS, CDR2 FNYEAQ. The DNA of the CDR3 is TGTGCCAGCGCACGAGGGAGGACGAACACTGAAGCTTTCTTT. Translated, it gives CASARGRTNTEAFF.

This clone was observed a handful of times. The chain employs TRBV10-1 and TRBJ2-5, with 9 bases lining up with TRBD1. This CDR3 comprises 18 residues. V dropped 6 bases and J dropped 3; count of bases not matched to a gene: 17. Germline V gene lookup returns CDR1 WNHNN and CDR2 SYGVQD (reference sequence). This chain's CDR3 is CASRDVSGQGIEEETQYF. CDR3 nucleotide sequence: TGCGCCAGCAGGGATGTTTCGGGACAGGGTATTGAGGAAGAGACCCAGTACTTC.

The genes are TRBV7-9 and TRBJ2-1, with TRBD2 identical over 13 bases. The CDR3 consists of 16 residues. V lost 4 bases to trimming and J lost 7 bases; unmatched junction nucleotides: 7. CDR1 and CDR2 from the germline V gene are SEHNR and FQNEAQ (reference sequence). In DNA form, the CDR3 reads TGTGCCAGCAGCTACACTAGCGGGGGGGCTCAGAATGAGCAGTTCTTC. This translates into CASSYTSGGAQNEQFF.

The chain joins TRBV5-5 to TRBJ1-2; no definite D call. V was pared by 4 bases and J by 3 bases, with 13 bases between. CDR1 and CDR2 (germline): SGHKS, YYEKEE (reference sequence). The CDR3 is made up of 14 amino acids. The CDR3 DNA follows: TGTGCCAGCAGCACGGAACCAATGGACTATGGCTACACCTTC. This translates into CASSTEPMDYGYTF.

The chain uses TRBV7-6 and TRBJ2-1; 10 nucleotides line up with TRBD2. There are 20 residues in the CDR3. J lost 0 bases, V lost 4 bases, and 15 bases had no gene match. The germline CDR1 and CDR2 sequences are SGHVS and FNYEAQ. CDR3 residues: CASSSGGLAGAGYSYNEQFF. CDR3 DNA: TGTGCCAGCAGCTCCGGAGGGCTAGCGGGAGCGGGGTACTCCTACAATGAGCAGTTCTTC.